The 25 T cell receptor beta chains reported below all come from one sample, sequenced in a study of regulatory T cells in long-lasting Graves disease. Arm-PCR of CDR3 regions with iRepertoire HTBI primers generated TCR beta libraries. Each CDR3 protein is one row after TCRdb ran MiXCR on the multiplex PCR reads. Of 250,000 or so distinct CDR3 sequences in the sample, 20% are singletons; the top ten hold over 11%. Time point: newly diagnosed GD, antithyroid drugs for less than 3 months. RNA extracted from PBMCs served as the sequencing template. Sample: peripheral blood mononuclear cells (PBMCs), taken at new diagnosis, from a patient treated with antithyroid drugs. These receptors all come from a female donor with Graves disease.

The sample holds many counts of this clonotype. The chain carries TRBV27 and TRBJ2-7; D may correspond to TRBD1 or TRBD2 (5 bases each). The V end was cut by 2 bases, the J end by 6 bases, with 17 bases between. Germline V lookup: CDR1 MNHEY, CDR2 SMNVEV (reference sequence). The CDR3 runs 15 residues. The CDR3 sequence is CASSLRGPPLIEQYF. As DNA, the CDR3 is TGTGCCAGCAGTTTACGGGGCCCCCCCCTGATCGAGCAGTACTTC.

The chain couples TRBV7-2 to TRBJ2-3; TRBD2 matches at 12 bases. CDR1 and CDR2 from the germline V gene are SGHTA and FQGNSA. The CDR3 extends over 16 amino acids. The junction had 4 bases not matched to a gene; V was cut back by 1 base and J by 5 bases. CDR3 nucleotide sequence: TGTGCCAGCAGCTTAGTGACTAGCGGGAGTTTAGATACGCAGTATTTT. Translation gives CASSLVTSGSLDTQYF. Drawing the rest from reference TRBV7-2 and TRBJ2-3, the complete variable domain is GAGVSQSPSNKVTEKGKDVELRCDPISGHTALYWYRQSLGQGLEFLIYFQGNSAPDKSGLPSDRFSAERTGGSVSTLTIQRTQQEDSAVYLCASSLVTSGSLDTQYFGPGTRLTVL.

The chain joins TRBV5-8 to TRBJ1-2; no definite D call. The CDR3 is made up of 15 amino acids. Between the trimmed V and J ends, which lost 2 bases and 0 bases, there was a span of 11 bases. Per germline, CDR1 SGHTS and CDR2 YDEGEE. The CDR3 loop is CASSFGRVANYGYTF. In DNA form, the CDR3 reads TGTGCCAGCAGCTTTGGAAGGGTAGCTAACTATGGCTACACCTTC.

This chain uses TRBV2 with TRBJ2-7, with 12 bases identical to TRBD1. The germline V gene has CDR1 SNHLY and CDR2 FYNNEI. The CDR3 contains 17 residues. V gave up 6 bases and J gave up 0 bases; unmatched junction bases: 9. CDR3 residues: CASSGDRGPGSSYEQYF. The CDR3 DNA reads TGTGCCAGCAGCGGGGACAGGGGGCCAGGGAGCTCCTACGAGCAGTACTTC.

This clonotype has at least ten counts. The gene calls are TRBV4-1 and TRBJ2-5; D may be TRBD1 (5 bases). V was pared by 1 base and J by 2 bases, with 8 bases between. Per the germline V gene, CDR1 is MGHRA and CDR2 is YSYEKL. CDR3 length equals 14 residues. The CDR3 sequence: CASSQAQGQETQYF. The CDR3 coding sequence is TGCGCCAGCAGCCAAGCCCAGGGTCAAGAGACCCAGTACTTC.

In its sample, this clonotype was seen many times. The chain recombines TRBV20-1 with TRBJ1-1; D is possibly TRBD1 (6 bases). The CDR3 contains 13 residues. The V and J ends lost 4 bases and 1 base respectively, with 10 bases between them. In germline, CDR1 is DFQATT, CDR2 SNEGSKA (reference sequence). CDR3 bases: TGCAGTGCTATGGGACACACGAACACTGAAGCTTTCTTT. Protein sequence: CSAMGHTNTEAFF.

There are many counts of this clonotype. This rearrangement joins TRBV7-2 to TRBJ1-1; 7 nucleotides align to TRBD1. This CDR3 has 14 residues. CDR1 and CDR2 (germline): SGHTA, FQGNSA. After removal of 1 base from V and 1 base from J, the junction contained 0 bases not matched to a gene. The CDR3 sequence is CASSLGTGNTEAFF. The CDR3 DNA follows: TGTGCCAGCAGCTTAGGGACAGGGAACACTGAAGCTTTCTTT.

This clonotype was seen many times. The chain is built from TRBV20-1 and TRBJ2-1; 11 bases are shared with TRBD2. After removal of 5 bases from V and 1 base from J, the junction contained 7 bases not matched to a gene. The CDR3 has 16 amino acids. Germline V gives CDR1 DFQATT, CDR2 SNEGSKA (reference sequence). In DNA form, the CDR3 reads TGCAGTGCTGAATCCGGGACTAGCGGTTCCTACAATGAGCAGTTCTTC. It yields the protein CSAESGTSGSYNEQFF.

With regard to this clonotype: A far larger clone is one base from this, pointing to a likely read error. The chain combines TRBV30 with TRBJ2-1; 12 nucleotides match TRBD2. The DNA end favors TRBJ2-3, so the J call may be wrong. CDR1 and CDR2 (germline): GTSNPN, SVGIG (reference sequence). The CDR3 totals 18 residues. The CDR3 here is CAWSFTPGLAGSADTQYF. Here the CDR3 DNA reads TGTGCCTGGAGTTTCACCCCTGGACTAGCGGGAAGCGCAGATACGCAGTATTTT.

This clonotype came up many times. J is TRBJ2-3 and V is TRBV27, with D uncertain. CDR3 length: 14 residues. V lost 6 bases, J lost 2 bases, and 12 bases lay in between. CDR1 is MNHEY and CDR2 is SMNVEV in the germline V gene (reference sequence). CDR3 sequence: CASRLTHNTDTQYF. As DNA, the CDR3 is TGTGCCAGCAGGTTAACACATAACACAGATACGCAGTATTTT.

This clonotype has more than one count but fewer than ten. The CDR3 nucleotides read TGTGCCAGCAGCAAATCCGACAGGCCCTCTTCGTCCGGGGAGCTGTTTTTT. As protein: CASSKSDRPSSSGELFF. V usage is TRBV6-1 and J usage is TRBJ2-2; D might be TRBD1 (6 bases). The V and J ends lost 6 bases and 6 bases respectively, with 23 bases between them. The CDR3 covers 17 residues. Germline V gene lookup returns CDR1 MNHNS and CDR2 SASEGT.

This clonotype was observed many times. CDR3 loop: CASSKDGGQPQHF. DNA for the CDR3: TGCGCCAGCAGCAAAGATGGAGGGCAGCCCCAGCATTTT. This chain links TRBV5-1 with TRBJ1-5; D is unclear. V lost 4 bases to trimming and J lost 7 bases, with 12 bases between them. The CDR3 sequence is 13 residues long. CDR1 is SGHRS, CDR2 YFSETQ, per germline.

This clonotype was detected ten times or more. J is TRBJ2-3 and V is TRBV6-2 or TRBV6-3; D ambiguous. Germline-derived CDR1 and CDR2 are MNHEY and SVGEGT. The germline V and J ends were trimmed by 5 bases and 5 bases, with 8 bases remaining between them. This CDR3 spans 12 amino acids. CDR3 DNA sequence: TGTGCCAGCAGTCCGTTGGGAGATACGCAGTATTTT. Translating gives CASSPLGDTQYF.

This clonotype came up many times. The chain uses TRBV9 and TRBJ2-1; possibly TRBD2 for D (6 bases). This CDR3 has 15 amino acids. With 0 bases removed from V and 2 bases from J, the gap between germline ends came to 9 bases. Per the germline V gene, CDR1 is SGDLS and CDR2 is YYNGEE. CDR3 coding DNA: TGTGCCAGCAGCGTAGCATTAGCGGCCTACAATGAGCAGTTCTTC. This translates into CASSVALAAYNEQFF. Variable domain in full (rest from reference TRBV9 and TRBJ2-1): DSGVTQTPKHLITATGQRVTLRCSPRSGDLSVYWYQQSLDQGLQFLIQYYNGEERAKGNILERFSAQQFPDLHSELNLSSLELGDSALYFCASSVALAAYNEQFFGPGTRLTVL.

Comments on this clonotype: A much larger clone differs from this one at a single base, so this may be a read error. This chain connects TRBV29-1 to TRBJ2-6, with a tentative D call TRBD1 (6 bases). The CDR3 length is 13 residues. Per germline, CDR1 SQVTM and CDR2 ANQGSEA. The CDR3 reads CSVHRVGVNVLTF. The CDR3 DNA reads as TGCAGCGTCCACAGGGTTGGGGTCAACGTCCTGACTTTC. The complete variable domain, with remaining parts taken from reference TRBV29-1 and TRBJ2-6, reads SAVISQKPSRDICQRGTSLTIQCQVDSQVTMMFWYRQQPGQSLTLIATANQGSEATYESGFVIDKFPISRPNLTFSTLTVSNMSPEDSSIYLCSVHRVGVNVLTFGAGSRLTVL.

The chain uses TRBV7-2 and TRBJ2-5, with TRBD2 identical over 8 bases. The CDR3 extends over 14 amino acids. Germline CDR1 reads SGHTA; CDR2 reads FQGNSA. After removal of 1 base from V and 5 bases from J, the junction contained 3 bases not matched to a gene. CDR3: CASSLGLATETQYF. The CDR3 DNA follows: TGTGCCAGCAGCTTAGGACTAGCGACGGAGACCCAGTACTTC.

In its sample, this clonotype was seen many times. The chain uses TRBV12-3 or TRBV12-4 and TRBJ1-1; a possible D gene is TRBD1 (5 bases). The V and J ends lost 6 bases and 6 bases respectively, with 14 bases between them. This CDR3 comprises 13 residues. The CDR3, as DNA: TGTGCCAGCAGAGAGGGGTTGTTCGCTGAAGCTTTCTTT. Protein product: CASREGLFAEAFF.

Concerning this clonotype: It may be a read error: a sequence one base away is much more abundant. The DNA of the CDR3 is TGTGCCAGCAGTGAAGCGTACAGGGAAGAGCTGTACTTC. Amino acids: CASSEAYREELYF. This chain joins TRBV6-1 and TRBJ2-7; TRBD1 might be the D (6 bases). CDR1 is MNHNS and CDR2 is SASEGT in the germline V gene. The CDR3 sequence is 13 residues long.

The sample holds many counts of this clonotype. The V gene is TRBV11-3, the J gene TRBJ2-1; D remains unclear. Germline-derived CDR1 and CDR2 are SGHNT and YENEEA. CDR3 length: 14 amino acids. V was shortened by 5 bases and J by 5 bases, with 13 bases between the two germline ends. CDR3 residues: CASSRGYQNNEQFF. CDR3 in DNA: TGTGCCAGCAGCCGCGGCTACCAAAACAATGAGCAGTTCTTC.

To note about this clonotype: It may be a read error: a sequence one base away is much more abundant. V is TRBV18 and J is TRBJ2-2; possible D gene TRBD2, 6 bases. Germline CDR1 and CDR2: KGHSH and LQKENI. This CDR3 spans 16 amino acids. The CDR3 reads CASSPPGPSNTGGLFF. The CDR3 DNA reads TGTGCCAGCTCCCCCCCGGGGCCATCGAACACCGGGGGGCTGTTTTTT. Combining the CDR3 with reference TRBV18 and TRBJ2-2 gives the whole variable domain NAGVMQNPRHLVRRRGQEARLRCSPMKGHSHVYWYRQLPEEGLKFMVYLQKENIIDESGMPKERFSAEFPKEGPSILRIQQVVRGDSAAYFCASSPPGPSNTGGLFFGEGSRLTVL.

This clonotype came up many times. Here the CDR3 reads CASSLWLKTSGDTQYF. The CDR3 nucleotides read TGTGCCAGCAGCTTATGGCTGAAGACTAGTGGGGATACGCAGTATTTT. This chain connects TRBV7-9 to TRBJ2-3; D might be TRBD2 (6 bases). In germline, CDR1 is SEHNR, CDR2 FQNEAQ (reference sequence). Trimming removed 2 bases at V and 6 bases at J, with 18 bases between. This CDR3 contains 16 residues.

Points on this clonotype: A single base separates this from a much larger clone, so it may be a read error. The chain couples TRBV6-1 to TRBJ2-7; 10 nucleotides align to TRBD2. CDR3 size: 14 residues. Germline V gene lookup returns CDR1 MNHNS and CDR2 SASEGT. V was pared by 7 bases and J by 8 bases, with 11 bases of the junction left unmatched. The CDR3 sequence is CASKPVLAGKQQYF. The DNA of the CDR3 is TGTGCCAGCAAACCCGTACTAGCGGGAAAACAGCAGTACTTC.

The table lists this clonotype with many counts. J is TRBJ2-7 and V is TRBV20-1; the match to TRBD1 covers 8 bases. The CDR3 extends over 14 amino acids. J gave up 2 bases and V 4 bases, and 7 bases lay outside the gene matches. Germline loops: CDR1 DFQATT, CDR2 SNEGSKA (reference sequence). The CDR3 DNA follows: TGCAGTGCTAAACAGGACAGGGACCCCTACGAGCAGTACTTC. It translates to CSAKQDRDPYEQYF.

This clonotype was detected many times. The chain is built from TRBV7-2 and TRBJ1-3; D is perhaps TRBD1 (6 bases). The V gene's germline CDR1 is SGHTA and CDR2 FQGNSA. CDR3 length: 14 residues. Trimming cost V 1 base and J 5 bases, with 9 bases left between them. CDR3 coding DNA: TGTGCCAGCAGCTTAGACGGGGGGCGAAACACCATATATTTT. This encodes CASSLDGGRNTIYF.

This clonotype was found many times. The chain employs TRBV30 and TRBJ2-1; D not resolved. V gave up 3 bases and J gave up 6 bases, with 21 bases separating them. CDR3 length equals 16 residues. Per the germline V gene, CDR1 is GTSNPN and CDR2 is SVGIG (reference sequence). CDR3 in DNA: TGTGCCTGGAGGGGCGGACCTAACCGGAGAAGCAATGAGCAGTTCTTC. This sequence encodes CAWRGGPNRRSNEQFF.